Shown below are 21 T cell receptor beta chains from a single sample sequenced in a study of blood T cell repertoires in COVID-19. Here immunoSEQ multiplex PCR was the method, and the copy in TCRdb shows in-frame clones only, minus some. The sample has 150,000 to 200,000 clones, approximately 90% seen once. Sequences were obtained from peripheral blood. These receptor sequences come from a woman older than 75 in a cohort sampled during active or convalescent COVID-19.

The rearrangement uses TRBV15 and TRBJ1-4; maybe TRBD1 (5 bases). Trimming cost V 1 base and J 8 bases, with 11 bases left between them. CDR1 is LNHNV and CDR2 is YYDKDF in the germline V gene (reference sequence). The CDR3 is 14 residues long. The CDR3 nucleotides are TGTGCCACCAGCAGAGCGGGGGGAGAGGAAAAACTGTTTTTT. Residues: CATSRAGGEEKLFF.

This clone was detected only once. The chain joins TRBV21-1 to TRBJ2-2; the table assigns TRBD2, which was not confirmed against the DNA. TRBV21-1 is designated a pseudogene. This CDR3 region has 18 residues. Written as DNA, the CDR3 is TGTGCCAGCAGCCGGGTTGTCAGCAAAGAGCTCAACACCGGGGAGCTGTTTTTT. Protein: CASSRVVSKELNTGELFF.

The chain joins TRBV13 to TRBJ2-3; 8 positions agree with TRBD1. CDR3 size: 17 residues. CDR1 is PRHDT and CDR2 is FYEKMQ in the germline V gene (reference sequence). V lost 6 bases, J lost 3 bases, and 14 bases stayed unmatched. CDR3 in DNA: TGTGCCAGCAGAACTCAGGACAGGGTTTTCGTAACAGATACGCAGTATTTT. This encodes CASRTQDRVFVTDTQYF.

The chain uses TRBV18 and TRBJ2-5; D may be TRBD1 (6 bases). CDR1 and CDR2 from the germline V gene are KGHSH and LQKENI. Trimming removed 3 bases at V and 0 bases at J, with 11 bases between. The CDR3 length is 15 residues. CDR3 in amino acids: CASSPSTGNQETQYF. DNA for the CDR3: TGTGCCAGCTCACCTTCGACAGGCAACCAAGAGACCCAGTACTTC.

This clone appeared once. This chain joins TRBV18 and TRBJ2-2, with D possibly matching TRBD1 (6 bases). The germline CDR1 and CDR2 sequences are KGHSH and LQKENI. The CDR3 sequence is 14 residues long. The germline V and J ends were trimmed by 5 bases and 1 base, with 8 bases remaining between them. The CDR3 nucleotides are TGTGCCAGCTCAGAGGGACAGAACACCGGGGAGCTGTTTTTT. Its protein is CASSEGQNTGELFF.

The chain couples TRBV20-1 to TRBJ2-1; no definite D call. The germline CDR1 and CDR2 sequences are DFQATT and SNEGSKA (reference sequence). The CDR3 is 11 amino acids. Trimming left V 6 bases short and J 7 bases short, with 10 bases between. CDR3 DNA: TGCAGTGCCTCCCCGGAGAATGAGCAGTTCTTC. Its protein is CSASPENEQFF.

The genes are TRBV11-2 and TRBJ1-4; 7 positions match TRBD1. The CDR3 contains 15 residues. CDR1 is SGHAT, CDR2 FQNNGV, per germline. The ends lost 1 base at V and 7 bases at J; junction bases unmatched: 6. The CDR3 DNA reads as TGTGCCAGCAGCTTAGCAACAGGGGTGGGTGAAAAACTGTTTTTT. Its protein product is CASSLATGVGEKLFF.

The V call is TRBV2, the J call TRBJ1-5, with 8 bases aligning to TRBD1. CDR3 length: 15 residues. J gave up 0 bases and V 4 bases, and 2 bases lay outside the gene matches. In germline, CDR1 is SNHLY, CDR2 FYNNEI. As DNA, the CDR3 is TGTGCCAGCAGTGGGACAGGGTATAGCAATCAGCCCCAGCATTTT. Protein sequence: CASSGTGYSNQPQHF. The whole variable domain, remainder taken from reference TRBV2 and TRBJ1-5, is EPEVTQTPSHQVTQMGQEVILRCVPISNHLYFYWYRQILGQKVEFLVSFYNNEISEKSEIFDDQFSVERPDGSNFTLKIRSTKLEDSAMYFCASSGTGYSNQPQHFGDGTRLSIL.

This clone was counted a single time. The J gene is TRBJ2-1, the V gene TRBV5-6, with 9 bases identical to TRBD1. From germline, CDR1 is SGHDT and CDR2 YYEEEE. Unmatched junction bases numbered 4, after V lost 4 bases and J lost 2 bases. The CDR3 totals 15 residues. The CDR3 nucleotides are TGTGCCAGCAGCCCCGGGACAGGGCCCTACAATGAGCAGTTCTTC. Its protein is CASSPGTGPYNEQFF. The complete variable domain, with remaining parts taken from reference TRBV5-6 and TRBJ2-1, reads DAGVTQSPTHLIKTRGQQVTLRCSPKSGHDTVSWYQQALGQGPQFIFQYYEEEERQRGNFPDRFSGHQFPNYSSELNVNALLLGDSALYLCASSPGTGPYNEQFFGPGTRLTVL.

The chain couples TRBV4-1 to TRBJ2-1, with 12 bases identical to TRBD2. The CDR3 spans 15 residues. The trim removed 0 bases at V and 15 bases at J, leaving 9 bases unmatched. Germline CDR1 reads MGHRA; CDR2 reads YSYEKL. CDR3 nucleotide sequence: TGCGCCAGCAGCCAAGAGCTAGCGGGAGGGGGTACTTGGTTCTTC. Residues: CASSQELAGGGTWFF.

This rearrangement joins TRBV18 to TRBJ2-1; 7 positions agree with TRBD1. Germline CDR1 and CDR2: KGHSH and LQKENI. CDR3 length: 13 amino acids. Trimming took 3 bases from V and 7 from J; bases not matched to a gene: 3. The CDR3 spells CASSPPTGNEQFF. CDR3 coding DNA: TGTGCCAGCTCACCCCCGACAGGGAATGAGCAGTTCTTC.

The CDR3 coding sequence is TGTGCCAGCAGTCGTTCGTTGGGACTATCAGGCCAAGAGACCCAGTACTTC. It yields the protein CASSRSLGLSGQETQYF. The chain joins TRBV7-2 to TRBJ2-5, with 7 bases matching TRBD2. Trimming cost V 6 bases and J 1 base; bases outside gene matches: 14. Per the germline V gene, CDR1 is SGHTA and CDR2 is FQGNSA. This CDR3 has 17 amino acids.

The chain has TRBV24-1 and TRBJ2-5; possible D gene TRBD2, 5 bases. Trimming pared 6 bases from V and 4 bases from J, leaving 5 bases between. CDR1 and CDR2 (germline): KGHDR, SFDVKD. The CDR3 loop spans 11 amino acids. The chain's CDR3 is CATSRGETQYF. CDR3 bases: TGTGCCACCAGTCGGGGAGAGACCCAGTACTTC.

V and J are TRBV9 and TRBJ1-4; the match to TRBD1 covers 8 bases. J lost 8 bases, V lost 3 bases, and 6 bases had no gene match. CDR3 size: 14 residues. Per the germline V gene, CDR1 is SGDLS and CDR2 is YYNGEE. The DNA for the CDR3 is TGTGCCAGCAGCGAGACAGGGGTTGAAGAAAAACTGTTTTTT. Translated: CASSETGVEEKLFF.

The rearrangement uses TRBV7-2 and TRBJ2-3; D is perhaps TRBD2 (6 bases). The CDR3 spans 13 residues. V lost 8 bases and J lost 0, with 9 bases in between. The germline CDR1 and CDR2 sequences are SGHTA and FQGNSA. Written as DNA, the CDR3 is TGTGCCAGCCTCCGGGGGAGCACAGATACGCAGTATTTT. Translated, it gives CASLRGSTDTQYF.

The chain recombines TRBV10-1 with TRBJ1-4, with D hard to call. V was trimmed by 11 bases and J by 8 bases, leaving 18 bases between them. Per germline, CDR1 WNHNN and CDR2 SYGVQD (reference sequence). The CDR3 has 13 amino acids. CDR3 protein: CASSRESGEKLFF. In DNA, the CDR3 is TGCGCCTCCTCTCGGGAGTCCGGAGAAAAACTGTTTTTT.

V usage is TRBV6-1 and J usage is TRBJ2-1, with 9 bases lining up with TRBD2. CDR1 is MNHNS and CDR2 is SASEGT in the germline V gene. The trim removed 2 bases at V and 4 bases at J, leaving 3 bases unmatched. This CDR3 has 15 amino acids. CDR3 bases: TGTGCCAGCAGTGAATCAGCGGGAGGTTACAATGAGCAGTTCTTC. Its translation is CASSESAGGYNEQFF.

V usage is TRBV19 and J usage is TRBJ2-3; possible D gene TRBD1, 5 bases. The V end lost 7 bases, the J end lost 6 bases, and 14 bases lay between the germline ends. The CDR3 extends over 13 amino acids. Germline values: CDR1 LNHDA, CDR2 SQIVND (reference sequence). The CDR3 sequence is CASTTAHRDTQYF. Written as DNA, the CDR3 is TGTGCCAGTACCACGGCTCACAGGGATACGCAGTATTTT.

This chain uses TRBV7-9 with TRBJ2-1, with D perhaps matching TRBD1 (6 bases). The CDR3 loop spans 12 amino acids. V lost 4 bases, J lost 5 bases, and 6 bases lay in between. Germline-derived CDR1 and CDR2 are SEHNR and FQNEAQ (reference sequence). For the CDR3, the DNA is TGTGCCAGCAGCTGGGACAACAATGAGCAGTTCTTC. Translating gives CASSWDNNEQFF.

The genes are TRBV3-1 (or the pseudogene TRBV3-2) and TRBJ1-6, with TRBD1 matching over 8 bases. J was trimmed by 6 bases and V by 4 bases; bases with no gene match: 2. Germline CDR1 LGHDT, CDR2 YNNKEL (reference sequence). The CDR3 contains 14 residues. CDR3 residues: CASSLTGVNSPLHF. CDR3 DNA sequence: TGTGCCAGCAGCCTGACAGGGGTTAATTCACCCCTCCACTTT.

The gene calls are TRBV28 and TRBJ1-4, with D possibly matching TRBD1 (5 bases). The CDR3 covers 15 residues. Germline lookup yields CDR1 MDHEN and CDR2 SYDVKM. The V end was cut by 2 bases, the J end by 2 bases, with 9 bases between. The CDR3 loop is CASSLLGLTNEKLFF. The DNA for the CDR3 is TGTGCCAGCAGTTTACTGGGGCTTACTAATGAAAAACTGTTTTTT.